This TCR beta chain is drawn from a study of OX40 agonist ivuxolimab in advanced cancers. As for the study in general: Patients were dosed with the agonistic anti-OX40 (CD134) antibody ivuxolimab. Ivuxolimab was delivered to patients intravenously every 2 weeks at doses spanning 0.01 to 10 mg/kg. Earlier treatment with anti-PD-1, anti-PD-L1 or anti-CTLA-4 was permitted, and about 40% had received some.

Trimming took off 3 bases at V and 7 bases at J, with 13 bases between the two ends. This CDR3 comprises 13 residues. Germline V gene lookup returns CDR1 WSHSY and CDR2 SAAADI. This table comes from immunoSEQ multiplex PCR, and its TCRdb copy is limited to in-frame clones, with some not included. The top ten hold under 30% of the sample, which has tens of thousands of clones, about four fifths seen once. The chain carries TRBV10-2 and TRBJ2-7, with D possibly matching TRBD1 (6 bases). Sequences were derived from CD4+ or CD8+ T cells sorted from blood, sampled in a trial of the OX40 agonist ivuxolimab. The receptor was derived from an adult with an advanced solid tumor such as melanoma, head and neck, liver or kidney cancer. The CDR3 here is CASSEVRGTEQYF. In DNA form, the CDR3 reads TGCGCCAGCAGTGAAGTCAGGGGAACGGAGCAGTACTTC.